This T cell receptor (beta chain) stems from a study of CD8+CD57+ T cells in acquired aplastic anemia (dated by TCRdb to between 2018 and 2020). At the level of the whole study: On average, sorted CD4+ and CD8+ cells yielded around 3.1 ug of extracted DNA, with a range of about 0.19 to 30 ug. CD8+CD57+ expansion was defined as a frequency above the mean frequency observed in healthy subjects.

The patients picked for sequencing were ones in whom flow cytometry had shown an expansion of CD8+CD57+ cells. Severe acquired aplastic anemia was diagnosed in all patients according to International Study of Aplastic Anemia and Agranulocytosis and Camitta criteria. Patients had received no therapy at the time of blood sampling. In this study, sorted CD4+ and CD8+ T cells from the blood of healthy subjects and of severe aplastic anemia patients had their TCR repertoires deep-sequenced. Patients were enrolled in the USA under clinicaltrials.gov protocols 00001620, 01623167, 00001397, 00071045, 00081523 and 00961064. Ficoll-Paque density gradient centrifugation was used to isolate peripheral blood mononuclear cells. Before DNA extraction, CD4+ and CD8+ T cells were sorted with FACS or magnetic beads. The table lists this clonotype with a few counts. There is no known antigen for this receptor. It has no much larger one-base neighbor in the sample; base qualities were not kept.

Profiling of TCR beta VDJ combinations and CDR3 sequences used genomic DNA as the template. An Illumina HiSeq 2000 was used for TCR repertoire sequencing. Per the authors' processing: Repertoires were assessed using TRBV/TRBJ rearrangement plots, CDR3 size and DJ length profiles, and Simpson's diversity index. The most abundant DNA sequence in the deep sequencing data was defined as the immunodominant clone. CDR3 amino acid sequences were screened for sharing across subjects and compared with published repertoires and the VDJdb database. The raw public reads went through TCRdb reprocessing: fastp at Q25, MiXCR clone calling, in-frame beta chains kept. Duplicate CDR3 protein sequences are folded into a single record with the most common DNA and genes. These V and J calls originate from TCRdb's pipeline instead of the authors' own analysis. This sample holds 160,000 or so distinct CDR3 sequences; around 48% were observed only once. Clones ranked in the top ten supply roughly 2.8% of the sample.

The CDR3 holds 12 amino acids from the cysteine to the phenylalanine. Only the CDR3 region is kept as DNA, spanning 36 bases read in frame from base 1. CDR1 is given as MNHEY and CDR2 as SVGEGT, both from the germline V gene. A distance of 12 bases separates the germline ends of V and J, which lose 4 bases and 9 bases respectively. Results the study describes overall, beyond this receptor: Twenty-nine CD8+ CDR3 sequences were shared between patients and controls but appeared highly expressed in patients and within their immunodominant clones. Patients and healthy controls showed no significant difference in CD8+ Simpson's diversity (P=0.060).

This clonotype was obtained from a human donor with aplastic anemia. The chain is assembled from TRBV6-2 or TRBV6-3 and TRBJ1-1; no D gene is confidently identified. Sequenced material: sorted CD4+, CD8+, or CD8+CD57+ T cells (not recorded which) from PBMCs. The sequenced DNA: TGTGCCAGCAGTTCTGGACTGTTGAAAGCTTTCTTT. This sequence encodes CASSSGLLKAFF.